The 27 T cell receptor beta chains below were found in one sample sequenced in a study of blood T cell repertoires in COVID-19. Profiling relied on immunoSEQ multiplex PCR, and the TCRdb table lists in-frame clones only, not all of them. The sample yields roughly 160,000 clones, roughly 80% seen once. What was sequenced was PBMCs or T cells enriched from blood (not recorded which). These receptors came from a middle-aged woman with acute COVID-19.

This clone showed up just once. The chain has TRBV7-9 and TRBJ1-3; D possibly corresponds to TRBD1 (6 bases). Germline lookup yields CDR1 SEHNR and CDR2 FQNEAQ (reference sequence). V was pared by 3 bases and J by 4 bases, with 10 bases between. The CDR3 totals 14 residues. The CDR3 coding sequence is TGTGCCAGCAGCTTGCGGGGGGCCGGAAACACCATATATTTT. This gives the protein CASSLRGAGNTIYF.

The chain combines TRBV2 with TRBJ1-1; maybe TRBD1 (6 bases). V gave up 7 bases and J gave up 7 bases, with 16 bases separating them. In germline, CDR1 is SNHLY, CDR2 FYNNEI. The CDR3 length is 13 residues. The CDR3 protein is CASMLRGQFEAFF. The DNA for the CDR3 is TGTGCCAGCATGCTGAGAGGACAGTTTGAAGCTTTCTTT.

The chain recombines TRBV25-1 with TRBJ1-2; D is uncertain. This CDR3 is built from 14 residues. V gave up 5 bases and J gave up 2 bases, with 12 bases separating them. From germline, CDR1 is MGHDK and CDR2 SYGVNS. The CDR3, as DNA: TGTGCCAGCAGTCCTCGGACTTTAAACTATGGCTACACCTTC. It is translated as CASSPRTLNYGYTF.

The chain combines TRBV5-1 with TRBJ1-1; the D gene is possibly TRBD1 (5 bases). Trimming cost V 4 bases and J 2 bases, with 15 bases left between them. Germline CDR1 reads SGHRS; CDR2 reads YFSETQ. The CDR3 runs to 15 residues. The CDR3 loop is CASSPSGAGNTEAFF. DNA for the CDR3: TGCGCCAGCAGCCCAAGTGGGGCAGGTAACACTGAAGCTTTCTTT.

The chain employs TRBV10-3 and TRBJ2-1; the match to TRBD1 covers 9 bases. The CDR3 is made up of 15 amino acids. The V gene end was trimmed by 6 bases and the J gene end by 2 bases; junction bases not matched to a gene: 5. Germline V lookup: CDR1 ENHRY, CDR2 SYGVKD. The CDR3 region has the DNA TGTGCCATCAGCGGTGGGGACAGGGCCTACAATGAGCAGTTCTTC. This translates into CAISGGDRAYNEQFF.

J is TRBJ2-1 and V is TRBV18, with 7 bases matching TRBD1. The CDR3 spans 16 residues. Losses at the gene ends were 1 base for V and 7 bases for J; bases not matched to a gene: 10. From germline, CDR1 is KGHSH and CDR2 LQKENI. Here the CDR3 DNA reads TGTGCCAGCTCACCACGGGTGGCAGGGGACAGAAATGAGCAGTTCTTC. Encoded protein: CASSPRVAGDRNEQFF.

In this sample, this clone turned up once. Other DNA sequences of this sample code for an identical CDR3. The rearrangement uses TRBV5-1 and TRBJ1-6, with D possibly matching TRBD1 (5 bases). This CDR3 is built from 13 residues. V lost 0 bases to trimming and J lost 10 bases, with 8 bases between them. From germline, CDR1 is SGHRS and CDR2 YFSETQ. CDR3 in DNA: TGCGCCAGCAGCTTGGCGGGGGACTCACCCCTCCACTTT. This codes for CASSLAGDSPLHF.

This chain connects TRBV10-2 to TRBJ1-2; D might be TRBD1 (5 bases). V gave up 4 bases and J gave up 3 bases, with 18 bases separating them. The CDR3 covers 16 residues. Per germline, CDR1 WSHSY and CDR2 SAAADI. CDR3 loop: CASSGGRATTYYGYTF. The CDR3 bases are TGCGCCAGCAGTGGGGGCAGGGCGACGACCTACTATGGCTACACCTTC.

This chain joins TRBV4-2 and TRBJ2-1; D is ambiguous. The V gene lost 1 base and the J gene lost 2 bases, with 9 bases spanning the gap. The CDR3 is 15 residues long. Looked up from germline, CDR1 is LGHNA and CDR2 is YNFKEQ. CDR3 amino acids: CASSQVQEAYNEQFF. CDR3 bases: TGTGCCAGCAGCCAAGTTCAGGAAGCCTACAATGAGCAGTTCTTC.

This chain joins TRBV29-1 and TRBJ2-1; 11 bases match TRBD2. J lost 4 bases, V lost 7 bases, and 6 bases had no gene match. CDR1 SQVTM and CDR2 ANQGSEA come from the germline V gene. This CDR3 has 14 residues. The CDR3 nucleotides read TGCAGCGCCACTAGCGGGGGTGCTTACAATGAGCAGTTCTTC. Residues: CSATSGGAYNEQFF.

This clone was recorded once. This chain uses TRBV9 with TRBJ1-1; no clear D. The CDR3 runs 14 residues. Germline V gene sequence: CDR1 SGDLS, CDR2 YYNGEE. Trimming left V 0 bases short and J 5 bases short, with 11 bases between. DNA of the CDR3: TGTGCCAGCAGCGTAGGCGGGAGAGGGACTGAAGCTTTCTTT. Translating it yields CASSVGGRGTEAFF.

CDR3 region: CASRTGTGNTGELFF. The CDR3 DNA follows: TGTGCCAGCAGGACTGGGACAGGGAACACCGGGGAGCTGTTTTTT. V usage is TRBV2 and J usage is TRBJ2-2; TRBD1 matches 8 bases. The CDR3 sequence is 15 residues long. The V gene's germline CDR1 is SNHLY and CDR2 FYNNEI. J was trimmed by 1 base and V by 6 bases; bases with no gene match: 4.

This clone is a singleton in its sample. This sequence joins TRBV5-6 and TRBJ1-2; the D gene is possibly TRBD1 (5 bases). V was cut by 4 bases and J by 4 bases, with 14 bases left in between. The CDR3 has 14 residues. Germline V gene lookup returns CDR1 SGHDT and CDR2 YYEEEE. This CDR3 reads CASSPAGQIYGYTF. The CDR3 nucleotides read TGTGCCAGCAGCCCAGCGGGGCAGATCTATGGCTACACCTTC. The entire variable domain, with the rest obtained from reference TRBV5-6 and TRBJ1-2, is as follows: DAGVTQSPTHLIKTRGQQVTLRCSPKSGHDTVSWYQQALGQGPQFIFQYYEEEERQRGNFPDRFSGHQFPNYSSELNVNALLLGDSALYLCASSPAGQIYGYTFGSGTRLTVV.

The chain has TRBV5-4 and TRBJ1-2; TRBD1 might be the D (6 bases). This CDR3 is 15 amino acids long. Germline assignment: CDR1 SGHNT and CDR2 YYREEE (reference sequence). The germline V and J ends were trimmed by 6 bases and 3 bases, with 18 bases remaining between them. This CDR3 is CASTLRAGGYYGYTF. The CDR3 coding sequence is TGTGCCAGCACCCTTAGGGCGGGGGGCTACTATGGCTACACCTTC.

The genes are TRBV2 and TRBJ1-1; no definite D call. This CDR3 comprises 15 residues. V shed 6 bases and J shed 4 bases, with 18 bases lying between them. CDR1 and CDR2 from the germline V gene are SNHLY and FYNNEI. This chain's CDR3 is CASSLKSGLITEAFF. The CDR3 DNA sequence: TGTGCCAGCAGCCTCAAATCAGGTCTGATCACTGAAGCTTTCTTT.

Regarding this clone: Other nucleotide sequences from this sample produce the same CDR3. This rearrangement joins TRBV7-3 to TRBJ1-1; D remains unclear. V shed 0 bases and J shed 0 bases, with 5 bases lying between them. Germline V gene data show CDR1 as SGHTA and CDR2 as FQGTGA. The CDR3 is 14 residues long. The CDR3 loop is CASSLTGMNTEAFF. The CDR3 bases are TGTGCCAGCAGCTTAACCGGTATGAACACTGAAGCTTTCTTT.

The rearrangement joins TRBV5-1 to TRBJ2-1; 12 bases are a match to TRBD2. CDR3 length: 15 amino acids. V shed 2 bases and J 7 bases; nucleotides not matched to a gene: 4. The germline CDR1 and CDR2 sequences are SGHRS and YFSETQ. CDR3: CASSFGLAGQNEQFF. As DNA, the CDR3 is TGCGCCAGCAGCTTTGGACTAGCGGGACAGAATGAGCAGTTCTTC.

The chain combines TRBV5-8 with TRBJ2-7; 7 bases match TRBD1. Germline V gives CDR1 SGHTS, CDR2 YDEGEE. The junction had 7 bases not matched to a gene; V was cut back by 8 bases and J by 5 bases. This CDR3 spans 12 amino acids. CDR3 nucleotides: TGTGCCAGGACAGGGTCCATCGACGAGCAGTACTTC. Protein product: CARTGSIDEQYF.

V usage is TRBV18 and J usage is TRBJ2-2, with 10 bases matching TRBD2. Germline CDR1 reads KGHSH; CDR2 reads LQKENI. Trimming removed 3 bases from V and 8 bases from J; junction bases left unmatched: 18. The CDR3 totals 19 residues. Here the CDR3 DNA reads TGTGCCAGCTCACCTTCGACCGTTGATCTAGCGGGAGTCCCAGGGGAGCTGTTTTTT. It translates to CASSPSTVDLAGVPGELFF.

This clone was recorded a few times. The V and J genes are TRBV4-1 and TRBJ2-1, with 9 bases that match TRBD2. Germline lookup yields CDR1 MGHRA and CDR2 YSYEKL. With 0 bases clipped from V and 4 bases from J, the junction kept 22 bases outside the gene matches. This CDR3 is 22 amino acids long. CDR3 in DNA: TGCGCCAGCAGCCAAGATCAGGCTAGCGGGACGACCCCTAGAACTTTATACAATGAGCAGTTCTTC. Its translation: CASSQDQASGTTPRTLYNEQFF.

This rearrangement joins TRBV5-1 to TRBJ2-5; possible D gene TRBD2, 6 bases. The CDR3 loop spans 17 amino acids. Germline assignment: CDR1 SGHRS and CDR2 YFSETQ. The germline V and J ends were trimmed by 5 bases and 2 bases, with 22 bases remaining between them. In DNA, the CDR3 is TGCGCCAGCAGTCTGGGAAATAGCGGCGGATCTCAAGAGACCCAGTACTTC. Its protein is CASSLGNSGGSQETQYF.

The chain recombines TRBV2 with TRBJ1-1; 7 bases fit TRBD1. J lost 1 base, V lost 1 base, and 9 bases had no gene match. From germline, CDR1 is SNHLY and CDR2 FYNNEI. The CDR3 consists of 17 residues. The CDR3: CASSEGSTGIRNTEAFF. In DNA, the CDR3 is TGTGCCAGCAGTGAAGGGTCGACAGGGATTCGGAACACTGAAGCTTTCTTT.

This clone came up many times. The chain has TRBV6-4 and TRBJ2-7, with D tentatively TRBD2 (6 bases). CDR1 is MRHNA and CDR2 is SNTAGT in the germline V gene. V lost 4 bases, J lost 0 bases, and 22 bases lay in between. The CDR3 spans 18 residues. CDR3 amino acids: CASSAPGRSAASSYEQYV. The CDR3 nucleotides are TGTGCCAGCAGTGCCCCGGGGAGGAGCGCAGCGAGCTCCTACGAGCAGTACGTC.

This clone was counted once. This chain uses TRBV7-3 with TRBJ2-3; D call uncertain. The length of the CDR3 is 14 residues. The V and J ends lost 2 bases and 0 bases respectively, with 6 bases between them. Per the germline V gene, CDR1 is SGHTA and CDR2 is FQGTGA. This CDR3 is CASSLDGSTDTQYF. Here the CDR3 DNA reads TGTGCCAGCAGCTTAGATGGCAGCACAGATACGCAGTATTTT.

The CDR3, as DNA: TGTGCCAGCAGCTTAGCGGGAACTAGCACAGATACGCAGTATTTT. As protein: CASSLAGTSTDTQYF. The genes are TRBV13 and TRBJ2-3, with a possible D match to TRBD2 (5 bases). Germline V gene data show CDR1 as PRHDT and CDR2 as FYEKMQ (reference sequence). The CDR3 has 15 amino acids. V was trimmed by 1 base and J by 0 bases, leaving 8 bases between them.

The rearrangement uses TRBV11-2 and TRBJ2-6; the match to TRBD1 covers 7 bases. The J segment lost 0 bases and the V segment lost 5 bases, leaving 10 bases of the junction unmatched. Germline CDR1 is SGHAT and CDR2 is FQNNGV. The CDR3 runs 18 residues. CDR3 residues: CASSLTDRINSGANVLTF. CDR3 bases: TGTGCCAGCAGCCTCACGGACAGGATCAACTCTGGGGCCAACGTCCTGACTTTC.

CDR3 loop: CASSLSINPSAQHF. The CDR3, as DNA: TGTGCCAGCAGTTTATCGATAAACCCATCAGCCCAGCATTTT. The rearrangement links TRBV27 to TRBJ1-5, with D unclear. Germline V gene lookup returns CDR1 MNHEY and CDR2 SMNVEV (reference sequence). The germline V and J ends were trimmed by 0 bases and 11 bases, with 14 bases remaining between them. This CDR3 has 14 residues.